The clone carrying this T cell receptor (beta chain) was seen only a few times. The antigen remains undetermined. Researchers ran the PCR with 60 Vbeta and 13 Jbeta primers. Measured with immunoSEQ multiplex PCR; TCRdb has only the in-frame clones, and not every one. This sample carries about 200,000 clones, about 86% of them seen once, and the ten largest clones take 0.31%. The CDR3 sequence is 14 residues long. V lost 3 bases to trimming and J lost 2 bases, with 9 bases between them. Germline V CDR1 and CDR2: MGHDK, SYGVNS. Likely unrecorded immune exposures existed in these nominally healthy donors. The data are from a study of cytomegalovirus exposure and HLA in healthy donors. Study results and caveats: Sequencing probably produced one cluster of sequence variants that were highly shared.

The chain couples TRBV25-1 to TRBJ2-3; no clear D. This receptor was taken from a woman in her twenties or thirties in good health and CMV-seronegative. Sequencing input: PBMCs. The CDR3, as DNA: TGTGCCAGCAGTGAGGGCTGGATCACAGATACGCAGTATTTT. Protein sequence: CASSEGWITDTQYF.